This T cell receptor beta chain emerged from a study of blood T cell repertoires in COVID-19. About the research overall: The United States, Italy and Spain were the sources of the acute and convalescent COVID-19 samples.

Data came from immunoSEQ multiplex PCR; TCRdb stores just in-frame clones and leaves some out. The sample lists about 73,000 clones, around 83% occurring once. Trimming took 0 bases from V and 9 from J; bases not matched to a gene: 0. Germline CDR1 GTSNPN, CDR2 SVGIG (reference sequence). The CDR3 runs 12 residues. This clonotype was obtained from a man aged 45 to 65 with active COVID-19. The sequencing input was peripheral blood. The chain employs TRBV30 and TRBJ2-1; the match to TRBD2 covers 9 bases. CDR3 nucleotide sequence: TGTGCCTGGAGTGTAGCGGGAGGTGAGCAGTTCTTC. Translated, it gives CAWSVAGGEQFF.